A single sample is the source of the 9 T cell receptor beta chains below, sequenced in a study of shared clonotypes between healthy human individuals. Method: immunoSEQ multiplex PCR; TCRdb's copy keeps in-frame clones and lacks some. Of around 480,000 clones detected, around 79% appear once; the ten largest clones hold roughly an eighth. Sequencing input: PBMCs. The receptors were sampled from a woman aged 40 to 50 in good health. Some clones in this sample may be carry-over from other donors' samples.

The CDR3 is CASSQTAHYEQYF. CDR3 in DNA: TGTGCCAGCAGTCAGACAGCCCACTACGAGCAGTACTTC. The chain recombines TRBV21-1 with TRBJ2-7; the tabulated D call, TRBD1, remains unverified against the DNA. TRBV21-1 is marked as a pseudogene. There are 13 residues in the CDR3.

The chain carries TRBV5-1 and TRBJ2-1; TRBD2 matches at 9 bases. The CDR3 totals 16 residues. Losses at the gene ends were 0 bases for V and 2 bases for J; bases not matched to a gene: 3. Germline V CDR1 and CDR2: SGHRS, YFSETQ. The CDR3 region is CASSLALAGPYNEQFF. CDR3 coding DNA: TGCGCCAGCAGCTTGGCCCTAGCGGGACCCTACAATGAGCAGTTCTTC. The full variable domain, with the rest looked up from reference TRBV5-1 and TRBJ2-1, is KAGVTQTPRYLIKTRGQQVTLSCSPISGHRSVSWYQQTPGQGLQFLFEYFSETQRNKGNFPGRFSGRQFSNSRSEMNVSTLELGDSALYLCASSLALAGPYNEQFFGPGTRLTVL.

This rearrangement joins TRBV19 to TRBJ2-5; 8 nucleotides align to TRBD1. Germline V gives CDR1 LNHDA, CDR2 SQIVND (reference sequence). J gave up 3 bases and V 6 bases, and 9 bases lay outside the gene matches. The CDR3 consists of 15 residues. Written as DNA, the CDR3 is TGTGCCAGTAGGCCAAGTGGACAGGGCAAAGAGACCCAGTACTTC. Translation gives CASRPSGQGKETQYF.

The CDR3 spells CAISDGTPTDTQYF. Here the CDR3 DNA reads TGTGCCATCAGTGATGGGACGCCCACAGATACGCAGTATTTT. The chain employs TRBV10-3 and TRBJ2-3; D may correspond to TRBD1 or TRBD2 (5 bases each). Germline V gene sequence: CDR1 ENHRY, CDR2 SYGVKD. The V end was cut by 3 bases, the J end by 2 bases, with 9 bases between. The CDR3 totals 14 residues.

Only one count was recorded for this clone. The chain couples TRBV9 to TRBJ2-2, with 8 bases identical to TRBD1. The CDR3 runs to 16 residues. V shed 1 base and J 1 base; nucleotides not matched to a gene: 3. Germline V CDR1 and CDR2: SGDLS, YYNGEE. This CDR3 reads CASSVRGQGNTGELFF. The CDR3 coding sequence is TGTGCCAGCAGCGTACGAGGACAGGGGAACACCGGGGAGCTGTTTTTT.

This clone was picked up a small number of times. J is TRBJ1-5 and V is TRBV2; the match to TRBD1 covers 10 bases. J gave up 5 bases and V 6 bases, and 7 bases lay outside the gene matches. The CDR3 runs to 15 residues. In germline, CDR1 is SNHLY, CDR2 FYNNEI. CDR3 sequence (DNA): TGTGCCAGCAGCTTAAGCGGACAGGGGGATCAGCCCCAGCATTTT. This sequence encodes CASSLSGQGDQPQHF.

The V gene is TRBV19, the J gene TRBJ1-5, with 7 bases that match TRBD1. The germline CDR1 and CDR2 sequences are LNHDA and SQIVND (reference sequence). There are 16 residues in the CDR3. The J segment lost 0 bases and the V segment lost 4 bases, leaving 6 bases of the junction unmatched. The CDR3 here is CASSTAGGYSNQPQHF. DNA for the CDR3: TGTGCCAGTAGTACTGCAGGGGGGTATAGCAATCAGCCCCAGCATTTT.

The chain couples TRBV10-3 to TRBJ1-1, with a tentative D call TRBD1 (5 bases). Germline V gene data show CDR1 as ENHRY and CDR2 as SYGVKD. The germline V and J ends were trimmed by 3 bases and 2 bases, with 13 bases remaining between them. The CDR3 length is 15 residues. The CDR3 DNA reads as TGTGCCATCAGTGAATGGGGACCCATTAACACTGAAGCTTTCTTT. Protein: CAISEWGPINTEAFF.

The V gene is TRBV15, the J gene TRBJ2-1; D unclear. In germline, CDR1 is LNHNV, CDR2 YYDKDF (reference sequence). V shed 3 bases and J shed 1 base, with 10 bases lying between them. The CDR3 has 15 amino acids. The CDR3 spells CATSSMESSYNEQFF. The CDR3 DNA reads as TGTGCCACCAGCAGTATGGAATCGTCCTACAATGAGCAGTTCTTC.